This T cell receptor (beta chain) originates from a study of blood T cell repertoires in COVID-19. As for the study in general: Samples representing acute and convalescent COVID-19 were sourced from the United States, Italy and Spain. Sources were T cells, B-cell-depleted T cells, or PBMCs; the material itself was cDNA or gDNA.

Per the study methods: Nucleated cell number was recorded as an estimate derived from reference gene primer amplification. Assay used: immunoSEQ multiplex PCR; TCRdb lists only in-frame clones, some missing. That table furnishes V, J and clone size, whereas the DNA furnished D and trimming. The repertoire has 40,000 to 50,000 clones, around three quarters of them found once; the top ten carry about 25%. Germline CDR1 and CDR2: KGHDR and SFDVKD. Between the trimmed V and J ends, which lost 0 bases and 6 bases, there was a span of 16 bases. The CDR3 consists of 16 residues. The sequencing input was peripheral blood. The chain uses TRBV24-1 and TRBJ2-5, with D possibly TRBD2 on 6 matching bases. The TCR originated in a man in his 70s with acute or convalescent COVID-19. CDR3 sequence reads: CATSDLWRDPGKTQYF. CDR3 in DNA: TGTGCCACCAGTGATTTGTGGCGGGATCCTGGGAAGACCCAGTACTTC.